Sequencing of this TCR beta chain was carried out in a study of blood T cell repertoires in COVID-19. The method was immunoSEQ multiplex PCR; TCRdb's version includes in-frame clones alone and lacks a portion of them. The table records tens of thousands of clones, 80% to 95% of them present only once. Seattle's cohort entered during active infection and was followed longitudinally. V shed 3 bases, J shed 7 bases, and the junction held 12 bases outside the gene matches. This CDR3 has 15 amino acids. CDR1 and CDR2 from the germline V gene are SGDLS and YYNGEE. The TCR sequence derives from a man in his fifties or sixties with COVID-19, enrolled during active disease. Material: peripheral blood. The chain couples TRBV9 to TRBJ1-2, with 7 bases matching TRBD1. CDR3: CASSAFNDRVAGYTF. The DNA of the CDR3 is TGTGCCAGCAGCGCCTTTAATGACAGGGTCGCTGGCTACACCTTC.